The present entry profiles one T cell receptor (beta chain) with its context. The CDR3 has 14 residues. The data are from a study of blood T cells in healthy people across ages. The second PCR ran about 6 to 11 cycles with a sample-barcoded 5' primer and J-beta primers. TCRdb reprocessed the 5' RACE reads with MiXCR, giving one entry per CDR3 protein. The sample has about a million distinct CDR3 sequences, around 46% seen once. V usage is TRBV21-1 and J usage is TRBJ2-5; the D call in the table, TRBD1, was not verified against the DNA. TRBV21-1 is an annotated pseudogene. This TCR derives from a man aged 25 to 45 in good health. The source material was blood. The chain's CDR3 is CASSGRTGNHGQYF. The DNA for the CDR3 is TGTGCCAGCAGCGGCCGGACAGGGAACCACGGGCAGTACTTC.